A single sample gave rise to the 21 T cell receptor beta chains below, sequenced in a study of blood T cells in healthy people across ages. Using a J-beta primer mix together with a sample-barcoded 5' primer, a second PCR was run for roughly 6 to 11 cycles. In TCRdb, the 5' RACE reads were re-called with MiXCR into one record per CDR3 protein. The profile shows hundreds of thousands of distinct CDR3 sequences, roughly 29% of them singletons. Sequencing used blood. The source of these receptors is a woman in her 70s in good health.

This clonotype turned up a few times. The V gene is TRBV29-1, the J gene TRBJ2-7; TRBD2 matches at 9 bases. Germline V gene sequence: CDR1 SQVTM, CDR2 ANQGSEA. V was clipped by 6 bases and J by 5 bases; unmatched bases: 11. The CDR3 consists of 14 residues. For the CDR3, the DNA is TGCAGCGTCCCGACCGGGACTAGCCCCGACGAGCAGTACTTC. Translating gives CSVPTGTSPDEQYF.

This clonotype has only a few counts. The chain employs TRBV7-8 and TRBJ2-3, with 8 positions matching TRBD2. The CDR3 is 15 residues long. V was pared by 3 bases and J by 2 bases, with 4 bases of the junction left unmatched. Per germline, CDR1 SGHVS and CDR2 FQNEAQ. The CDR3 loop reads CASSLGTRFTDTQYF. CDR3 nucleotide sequence: TGTGCCAGCAGCTTGGGGACTAGATTCACAGATACGCAGTATTTT.

This clonotype has more than one count but fewer than ten. This sequence joins TRBV20-1 and TRBJ1-2, with 8 bases aligning to TRBD1. Germline V CDR1 and CDR2: DFQATT, SNEGSKA (reference sequence). Losses at the gene ends were 3 bases for V and 3 bases for J; bases not matched to a gene: 9. The CDR3 is 15 amino acids. In nucleotides, the CDR3 is TGCAGTGCTAGTCTAACAGGACAGGGAGACTATGGCTACACCTTC. This sequence encodes CSASLTGQGDYGYTF.

This clonotype was seen ten or more times. The J gene is TRBJ1-5, the V gene TRBV7-2; D uncertain. CDR3 length: 14 residues. CDR1 is SGHTA and CDR2 is FQGNSA in the germline V gene. With 2 bases removed from V and 2 bases from J, the gap between germline ends came to 7 bases. This chain's CDR3 is CASSLMAGNQPQHF. The CDR3 region has the DNA TGTGCCAGCAGCTTAATGGCGGGCAATCAGCCCCAGCATTTT.

The J gene is TRBJ2-5, the V gene TRBV4-2, with 10 bases aligning to TRBD2. The J segment lost 11 bases and the V segment lost 4 bases, leaving 22 bases of the junction unmatched. Germline loops: CDR1 LGHNA, CDR2 YNFKEQ. The CDR3 extends over 18 amino acids. In DNA form, the CDR3 reads TGTGCCAGCAGCCTCAGAGGGGGTCGGGGACTAGCGAACGACGGGCAGTACTTC. As protein: CASSLRGGRGLANDGQYF.

This chain joins TRBV11-2 and TRBJ2-1, with no clear D. V was trimmed by 4 bases and J by 12 bases, leaving 10 bases between them. This CDR3 region has 11 residues. Germline V gene data show CDR1 as SGHAT and CDR2 as FQNNGV. The CDR3 region is CASSSFRRQFF. CDR3 bases: TGTGCCAGCAGCTCCTTCCGGAGGCAGTTCTTC.

The table lists this clonotype with many counts. V usage is TRBV6-2 or TRBV6-3 and J usage is TRBJ2-5, with 9 bases identical to TRBD1. Germline CDR1 reads MNHEY; CDR2 reads SVGEGT. V trimming: 6 bases; J trimming: 3 bases; junction bases outside the gene matches: 11. The CDR3 has 16 amino acids. The CDR3 spells CASSPGTGSMEETQYF. The DNA of the CDR3 is TGTGCCAGCAGCCCCGGGACAGGGTCGATGGAAGAGACCCAGTACTTC.

This clonotype came up a few times. The chain carries TRBV5-1 and TRBJ2-4; no firm D call. Germline CDR1 SGHRS, CDR2 YFSETQ. The CDR3 contains 12 residues. Trimming left V 6 bases short and J 7 bases short, with 11 bases between. The CDR3 sequence: CASKGPLNIQYF. CDR3 DNA sequence: TGCGCCAGCAAGGGCCCCCTTAACATTCAGTACTTC.

This clonotype was detected a few times. The rearrangement links TRBV21-1 to TRBJ2-5; TRBD1 is taken as the D call from the table, unchecked against the DNA. TRBV21-1 is a known pseudogene. The CDR3 length is 14 residues. CDR3 residues: CASSKDRGMEAQYF. The CDR3 nucleotides are TGTGCCAGCAGCAAAGATAGGGGGATGGAGGCCCAGTACTTC.

In the case of this clonotype: At one end the junction does not follow the germline gene, possibly because of a read error. The chain has TRBV28 and TRBJ1-1, with D hard to call. The CDR3 length is 15 residues. The germline V gene has CDR1 MDHEN and CDR2 SYDVKM. The CDR3 DNA follows: TGTGCCAGCAGTCGCCCCAGGCGTATGAACACCGAAGCTTTCTTT. Its translation: CASSRPRRMNTEAFF. The whole variable domain, filled in from reference TRBV28 and TRBJ1-1, reads DVKVTQSSRYLVKRTGEKVFLECVQDMDHENMFWYRQDPGLGLRLIYFSYDVKMKEKGDIPEGYSVSREKKERFSLILESASTNQTSMYLCASSRPRRMNTEAFFGQGTRLTVV.

This sequence joins TRBV11-1 and TRBJ1-2; D remains unclear. The germline V gene has CDR1 SGHAT and CDR2 FQDESV (reference sequence). The CDR3 consists of 11 residues. The germline V and J ends were trimmed by 2 bases and 13 bases, with 11 bases remaining between them. CDR3 coding DNA: TGTGCCAGCAGCTTAAAAGGACGACTCACCTTC. Translating gives CASSLKGRLTF.

The chain combines TRBV6-5 with TRBJ2-5; the D gene could be TRBD1 or TRBD2 (5 bases each). CDR3 length: 15 residues. CDR1 and CDR2 from the germline V gene are MNHEY and SVGAGI. V shed 2 bases and J shed 4 bases, with 14 bases lying between them. The CDR3 loop reads CASSYNGARRETQYF. CDR3 in DNA: TGTGCCAGCAGTTACAACGGGGCGAGGAGAGAGACCCAGTACTTC.

This chain connects TRBV3-1 to TRBJ1-2; 7 bases agree with TRBD1. The junction had 5 bases not matched to a gene; V was cut back by 4 bases and J by 3 bases. The CDR3 contains 14 residues. Germline CDR1 and CDR2: LGHDT and YNNKEL (reference sequence). This CDR3 reads CASSPTGDHYGYTF. In nucleotides, the CDR3 is TGTGCCAGCAGCCCAACAGGGGATCACTATGGCTACACCTTC.

This clonotype showed up just a few times. This chain uses TRBV20-1 with TRBJ1-2; 9 nucleotides agree with TRBD1. Germline V gene sequence: CDR1 DFQATT, CDR2 SNEGSKA (reference sequence). The CDR3 runs to 15 residues. V was clipped by 0 bases and J by 7 bases; unmatched bases: 9. The CDR3 region is CSARDTGQGPAGYTF. DNA of the CDR3: TGCAGTGCTAGAGATACGGGACAGGGACCGGCTGGCTACACCTTC.

In this sample, this clonotype turned up a few times. Here the CDR3 reads CSARYQHEQYF. The DNA for the CDR3 is TGCAGTGCTAGATATCAACACGAGCAGTACTTC. The chain has TRBV20-1 and TRBJ2-7; D not resolved. There are 11 residues in the CDR3. The V end was cut by 2 bases, the J end by 5 bases, with 7 bases between. Germline V gives CDR1 DFQATT, CDR2 SNEGSKA (reference sequence).

The rearrangement joins TRBV20-1 to TRBJ2-5, with D unresolved. CDR3 length: 12 amino acids. Per the germline V gene, CDR1 is DFQATT and CDR2 is SNEGSKA (reference sequence). The germline V and J ends were trimmed by 6 bases and 7 bases, with 15 bases remaining between them. The CDR3 nucleotides are TGCAGTGCCCGAGAACGAGGCGGGACCCAGTACTTC. This sequence encodes CSARERGGTQYF.

This clonotype has just a few counts. The chain recombines TRBV12-3 or TRBV12-4 with TRBJ1-5; D is uncertain. Trimming removed 5 bases at V and 0 bases at J, with 5 bases between. This CDR3 has 13 residues. The CDR3 bases are TGTGCCAGCAGTCTTTATAGCAATCAGCCCCAGCATTTT. This translates into CASSLYSNQPQHF.

This clonotype came up many times. The V call is TRBV14, the J call TRBJ2-3; the D is unclear. Germline-derived CDR1 and CDR2 are SGHDN and FVKESK. Trimming pared 5 bases from V and 4 bases from J, leaving 7 bases between. The length of the CDR3 is 12 residues. This CDR3 reads CASSAQADTQYF. The CDR3 DNA reads as TGTGCCAGCAGCGCTCAGGCAGATACGCAGTATTTT.

Ten or more counts support this clonotype. J is TRBJ1-6 and V is TRBV4-3, with D unresolved. The CDR3 totals 13 residues. Trimming pared 4 bases from V and 9 bases from J, leaving 10 bases between. Germline CDR1 reads LGHNA; CDR2 reads YSLEER. CDR3 sequence: CASSPTFTSPLHF. Written as DNA, the CDR3 is TGCGCCAGCAGCCCCACTTTCACTTCACCCCTCCACTTT.

CDR3 coding DNA: TGTGCCAGCAGCCACGGGACTAGCGGGATCATCCATACTTCCTACAATGAGCAGTTCTTC. The encoded protein is CASSHGTSGIIHTSYNEQFF. V gene TRBV11-2 combines with J gene TRBJ2-1, with 13 bases identical to TRBD2. J was trimmed by 1 base and V by 5 bases; bases with no gene match: 14. In germline, CDR1 is SGHAT, CDR2 FQNNGV. CDR3 length: 20 residues.

There are a few counts of this clonotype. In nucleotides, the CDR3 is TGTGCCACCAGCAGAGATCTTAGGGGCGGGGGAGAGACCCAGTACTTC. It encodes CATSRDLRGGGETQYF. The chain is built from TRBV15 and TRBJ2-1; 7 nucleotides match TRBD2. The DNA end lines up better with TRBJ2-5; the J call may be wrong. Germline V lookup: CDR1 LNHNV, CDR2 YYDKDF (reference sequence). The CDR3 totals 16 residues.